The clone carrying this T cell receptor beta chain appeared a few times. Its antigen is not identified. These data come from a study of T cell responses to AZD1222 COVID-19 vaccine. TCRdb's table, derived via immunoSEQ multiplex PCR, lists solely in-frame clones and lacks some. The sample yields about 120,000 clones, approximately 85% seen once. The study, taken as a whole, reports: Two doses of AZD1222 preceded a rise in Spike-specific TCR breadth and depth. Donors were mostly white British, more females; clonal diversity possibly underestimated.

Sample: peripheral blood, taken on day 0 of AZD1222 vaccination. The sequence derives from an adult in good health.

Here the CDR3 DNA reads TGTGCCTGGACCCGGGACAGGCCTAAAGGACCCCTCCACTTT. This encodes CAWTRDRPKGPLHF. The chain carries TRBV30 and TRBJ1-6; 8 bases are a match to TRBD1. Looked up from germline, CDR1 is GTSNPN and CDR2 is SVGIG (reference sequence). V dropped 4 bases and J dropped 12; count of bases not matched to a gene: 11. The CDR3 is made up of 14 amino acids.